The clone carrying this T cell receptor (beta chain) has only one observation. Its specificity is not known. The data derive from a study of cytomegalovirus exposure and HLA in healthy donors. Overall study: The same platform was used for the 130 or so validation repertoires as for the approximately 610 first-cohort repertoires, as reported in a later analysis.

Only in-frame clones appear in the TCRdb table, and some are missing; sequencing was by immunoSEQ multiplex PCR. The sample lists about 360,000 clones, just over 85% occurring once. V was cut by 0 bases and J by 4 bases, with 13 bases left in between. The CDR3 runs 15 residues. Germline CDR1 and CDR2: SGHTS and YDEGEE. General study findings and limits: It was confirmed in vitro that a few of the CMV-associated chains were specific for CMV antigens. Accounts indicate the classifier identified cytomegalovirus status with strong specificity and sensitivity.

Material: PBMCs. This clonotype originated in a woman between 18 and 29 years old in good health and CMV-seronegative. The genes are TRBV5-8 and TRBJ1-2; D not certain. CDR3 protein: CASSLEPPTPYGYTF. DNA of the CDR3: TGTGCCAGCAGCTTGGAACCGCCTACTCCCTATGGCTACACCTTC.